This TCR beta chain emerged from a study of T cells after yellow fever vaccination. A single record per CDR3 protein comes from TCRdb applying MiXCR to the 5' RACE reads. The table includes 300,000 or so distinct CDR3 sequences, approximately 8% detected once. V lost 1 base and J 3 bases, leaving 7 bases between the germline ends. This CDR3 contains 13 residues. The germline V gene encodes CDR1 SGHTA and CDR2 FQGTGA. The sequencing here drew on CD4+ T cells sorted from PBMCs, taken 5 days after the yellow fever booster vaccination. V is TRBV7-3 and J is TRBJ2-7; maybe TRBD1 (5 bases). The receptor was derived from a man aged 18 to 30 who received the YFV17D yellow fever vaccine. The CDR3 nucleotides are TGTGCCAGCAGCTTAAGTCAGGGCTACGAGCAGTACGTC. It encodes CASSLSQGYEQYV.